Presented here are 21 T cell receptor beta chains from one specimen sequenced in a study of blood T cell repertoires in COVID-19 (dated by TCRdb to 2018 to 2020). The library came from the immunoSEQ multiplex PCR assay. This immuneACCESS table, as held by TCRdb, lists in-frame sequences with V and J called but not all clones. Of the missing ones, under half trace to an unresolved V gene in checked studies; the others have no known cause. Here the sample has some 500,000 clones; around 90% occur a single time. The ten most abundant clones make up 7.5% to 9.5% of the sample. The specimen was peripheral blood. The receptors come from a woman aged 45-59 years with COVID-19, enrolled during active disease.

The chain joins TRBV6-1 to TRBJ2-2, with 10 bases matching TRBD2. V lost 4 bases and J lost 1; bases outside the gene matches: 6. The CDR3 sequence is 17 residues long. Germline V gene sequence: CDR1 MNHNS, CDR2 SASEGT. The CDR3 is CASSGLAGGWNTGELFF. The DNA of the CDR3 is TGTGCCAGCAGTGGTTTAGCGGGGGGCTGGAACACCGGGGAGCTGTTTTTT.

The chain uses TRBV5-4 and TRBJ2-3; 13 bases line up with TRBD2. This CDR3 has 15 amino acids. V lost 1 base, J lost 8 bases, and 4 bases stayed unmatched. Per the germline V gene, CDR1 is SGHNT and CDR2 is YYREEE (reference sequence). The DNA for the CDR3 is TGTGCCAGCAGCTTGACTAGCGGGGGGGAGGGTACGCAGTATTTT. Protein product: CASSLTSGGEGTQYF.

This rearrangement joins TRBV3-1 (or the pseudogene TRBV3-2) to TRBJ1-5, with a tentative D call TRBD1 (6 bases). In germline, CDR1 is LGHDT, CDR2 YNNKEL (reference sequence). The CDR3 contains 14 residues. Trimming removed 0 bases from V and 6 bases from J, with 9 bases in between. CDR3 nucleotides: TGTGCCAGCAGCCAAGAGGGGGGGCCTCAGCCCCAGCATTTT. The encoded protein is CASSQEGGPQPQHF.

The chain recombines TRBV27 with TRBJ1-2; D unclear. Trimming stripped 8 bases from V and 0 bases from J, with 13 bases between. The CDR3 extends over 14 amino acids. Germline CDR1 and CDR2: MNHEY and SMNVEV (reference sequence). The CDR3 sequence: CASGLPGANYGYTF. Here the CDR3 DNA reads TGTGCCAGCGGCCTACCCGGGGCTAACTATGGCTACACCTTC.

The chain has TRBV12-3 or TRBV12-4 and TRBJ1-3; maybe TRBD1 (5 bases). Trimming took 10 bases from V and 8 from J, leaving 18 bases between them. This CDR3 has 13 amino acids. CDR3 protein: CATQPGNQDTIYF. The CDR3 DNA follows: TGTGCCACCCAGCCAGGGAATCAAGACACCATATATTTT.

This clone has only a few counts. The genes are TRBV7-9 and TRBJ1-5; 12 bases agree with TRBD1. The CDR3 runs to 16 residues. Germline CDR1 and CDR2: SEHNR and FQNEAQ (reference sequence). V shed 5 bases and J 7 bases; nucleotides not matched to a gene: 9. This CDR3 is CASSQGQGAADQPQHF. CDR3 coding DNA: TGTGCCAGCAGCCAGGGACAGGGGGCGGCGGACCAGCCCCAGCATTTT.

The V and J genes are TRBV30 and TRBJ2-5; a possible D gene is TRBD2 (7 bases). V gave up 1 base and J gave up 4 bases, with 10 bases separating them. This CDR3 is 13 amino acids long. Germline V gene lookup returns CDR1 GTSNPN and CDR2 SVGIG (reference sequence). In DNA, the CDR3 is TGTGCCTGGAGTGGGGGAGGGGGAGAGACCCAGTACTTC. Residues: CAWSGGGGETQYF.

The chain has TRBV11-3 and TRBJ2-2, with 8 bases that match TRBD1. This CDR3 region has 15 residues. V shed 4 bases and J 4 bases; nucleotides not matched to a gene: 5. CDR1 and CDR2 (germline): SGHNT, YENEEA. CDR3 sequence: CASSSGGLITGELFF. As DNA, the CDR3 is TGTGCCAGCAGCTCAGGGGGCTTGATCACCGGGGAGCTGTTTTTT.

The chain links TRBV28 to TRBJ1-2; D may be TRBD1 (5 bases). Germline V gene lookup returns CDR1 MDHEN and CDR2 SYDVKM. The CDR3 runs to 13 residues. Trimming took 7 bases from V and 2 from J, leaving 11 bases between them. The CDR3 DNA reads TGTGCCAGCACCCAACAGGTCAACTATGGCTACACCTTC. Protein: CASTQQVNYGYTF.

The chain joins TRBV5-6 to TRBJ1-1, with no clear D. The germline CDR1 and CDR2 sequences are SGHDT and YYEEEE. V lost 3 bases, J lost 7 bases, and 7 bases lay in between. This CDR3 has 11 amino acids. The CDR3 DNA follows: TGTGCCAGCAGCTCAACCAGTGAAGCTTTCTTT. Translating gives CASSSTSEAFF.

This clone was recorded only once. The chain couples TRBV5-4 to TRBJ1-1; D gene ambiguous. The CDR3 totals 13 residues. Germline CDR1 SGHNT, CDR2 YYREEE (reference sequence). Deletions cut 1 base from V and 4 bases from J, with 8 bases between. The CDR3 spells CASSLKTGTEAFF. As DNA, the CDR3 is TGTGCCAGCAGCTTGAAGACGGGCACTGAAGCTTTCTTT.

The chain links TRBV19 to TRBJ1-1; possibly TRBD1 for D (6 bases). The CDR3 has 17 residues. V was trimmed by 7 bases and J by 0 bases, leaving 21 bases between them. The V gene's germline CDR1 is LNHDA and CDR2 SQIVND (reference sequence). CDR3 DNA: TGTGCCAGTACTTGGGGCTCCAGAGGGGGTATGAACACTGAAGCTTTCTTT. Translation: CASTWGSRGGMNTEAFF.

The rearrangement uses TRBV28 and TRBJ1-5, with TRBD1 matching over 8 bases. Germline lookup yields CDR1 MDHEN and CDR2 SYDVKM. The CDR3 has 16 residues. The V gene end was trimmed by 6 bases and the J gene end by 4 bases; junction bases not matched to a gene: 11. The CDR3: CASRNPGQASNQPQHF. The CDR3 bases are TGTGCCAGCAGAAACCCGGGACAGGCCTCAAATCAGCCCCAGCATTTT.

This chain joins TRBV30 and TRBJ1-2; possible D gene TRBD1, 6 bases. V was shortened by 1 base and J by 8 bases, with 20 bases between the two germline ends. The CDR3 loop spans 15 amino acids. Germline V lookup: CDR1 GTSNPN, CDR2 SVGIG (reference sequence). The DNA for the CDR3 is TGTGCCTGGAGTGCCTCGAGCAGGGGCGCAAGGGGCTACACCTTC. It is translated as CAWSASSRGARGYTF.

V is TRBV4-1 and J is TRBJ2-3; 7 bases line up with TRBD2. CDR3 length: 16 amino acids. Germline loops: CDR1 MGHRA, CDR2 YSYEKL. J lost 2 bases, V lost 5 bases, and 10 bases had no gene match. This chain's CDR3 is CASSGRTSLPTDTQYF. DNA for the CDR3: TGCGCCAGCAGCGGGCGGACTAGTTTACCCACAGATACGCAGTATTTT.

The genes are TRBV11-2 and TRBJ2-7, with D possibly matching TRBD2 (5 bases). The germline gives CDR1 SGHAT, CDR2 FQNNGV. V was clipped by 1 base and J by 0 bases, with 10 bases between them. This CDR3 has 15 residues. Here the CDR3 reads CASSLGTGSSYEQYF. In nucleotides, the CDR3 is TGTGCCAGCAGCTTAGGGACTGGTAGCTCCTACGAGCAGTACTTC.

The chain couples TRBV3-1 (or the pseudogene TRBV3-2) to TRBJ2-7; tentatively, D is TRBD2 (6 bases). The length of the CDR3 is 13 residues. V shed 4 bases and J shed 9 bases, with 16 bases lying between them. CDR1 is LGHDT and CDR2 is YNNKEL in the germline V gene (reference sequence). The CDR3 region is CASSLTGLGGQYF. The CDR3, as DNA: TGTGCCAGCAGCCTCACGGGACTTGGGGGGCAGTACTTC.

The chain couples TRBV6-6 to TRBJ1-1; D remains ambiguous. The V end was cut by 6 bases, the J end by 4 bases, with 12 bases between. The CDR3 is made up of 13 amino acids. CDR1 is MNHNY, CDR2 SVGAGI, per germline (reference sequence). As DNA, the CDR3 is TGTGCCAGCAGCCCGAGAGCGCCCACTGAAGCTTTCTTT. Translating it yields CASSPRAPTEAFF.

This clone was detected once. The V gene is TRBV19, the J gene TRBJ1-1; 7 nucleotides match TRBD1. Germline CDR1 is LNHDA and CDR2 is SQIVND (reference sequence). Trimming cost V 3 bases and J 0 bases; bases outside gene matches: 7. This CDR3 spans 16 amino acids. As DNA, the CDR3 is TGTGCCAGTAGTATCACAGGGGCCCTCTTGAACACTGAAGCTTTCTTT. Translation: CASSITGALLNTEAFF.

Only one count was recorded for this clone. The chain is built from TRBV28 and TRBJ2-1; possibly TRBD1 for D (5 bases). The CDR3 has 12 amino acids. Trimming left V 7 bases short and J 10 bases short, with 14 bases between. Germline lookup yields CDR1 MDHEN and CDR2 SYDVKM. CDR3 sequence: CASTSVKGEQFF. The CDR3, as DNA: TGTGCCAGCACCTCGGTGAAGGGGGAGCAGTTCTTC.

This rearrangement joins TRBV28 to TRBJ2-2; 10 bases are shared with TRBD2. CDR1 MDHEN and CDR2 SYDVKM come from the germline V gene. This CDR3 is built from 16 residues. The J segment lost 4 bases and the V segment lost 4 bases, leaving 6 bases of the junction unmatched. The CDR3 reads CASSSPRLAGTGELFF. CDR3 in DNA: TGTGCCAGCAGTTCCCCCAGACTAGCGGGCACCGGGGAGCTGTTTTTT.